This T cell receptor beta chain appears in the sequencing data of a study of cytotoxic CD8 clonotypes in ibrutinib-treated CLL. Using immunoSEQ multiplex PCR, the repertoire was profiled, and TCRdb retains in-frame clones only, with some absent. The table includes over 70,000 clones, around 75% detected once. This CDR3 has 18 amino acids. In its sample, this clone was seen a few times. Antigen: not known. Study-wide results and limits: Public clonotypes were uncommon and contracted or stayed stable on treatment.

The V and J genes are TRBV21-1 and TRBJ2-5; the table gives TRBD2 as D, unverified against the DNA. TRBV21-1 is labeled a pseudogene. The sample consisted of PBMCs, taken after 12 months of ibrutinib treatment. The source of this sequence is a human donor with chronic lymphocytic leukemia. CDR3 sequence reads: CASSKAGGSGGFQETQYF. Here the CDR3 DNA reads TGTGCCAGCAGCAAAGCCGGGGGTAGCGGGGGATTCCAAGAGACCCAGTACTTC.